This entry concerns a single T cell receptor (beta chain). Antigen specificity is unknown. These data come from a study of identical twins' blood T cells. The study, taken as a whole, reports: Even for out-of-frame TCRbeta, twins reportedly shared V gene usage much more than unrelated donors.

Libraries were made from RNA as TCR cDNA, using a modified protocol. MiXCR, run by TCRdb on the 5' RACE reads, gives a single entry per CDR3 protein. The sample has a few hundred thousand distinct CDR3 sequences, about 28% seen once. The CDR3 totals 17 residues. Trimming left V 1 base short and J 2 bases short, with 14 bases between. The germline V gene encodes CDR1 MGHRA and CDR2 YSYEKL. Sequencing was done on a sample of PBMCs. This clonotype was obtained from a woman between 18 and 50 years old in good health. The J gene is TRBJ2-2, the V gene TRBV4-1; D is perhaps TRBD2 (6 bases). Here the CDR3 DNA reads TGCGCCAGCAGCCAAGGTGGAGGGGCAGCTAACACCGGGGAGCTGTTTTTT. It translates to CASSQGGGAANTGELFF.